One sample yielded the 24 T cell receptor beta chains listed below, sequenced in a study of T cells in Graves' hyperthyroidism and ophthalmopathy. The TCR beta CDR3 regions underwent amplification using RNA transcripts as the source. The HTBI primer set served for first-round RT-PCR of the TCR CDR3. A single record per CDR3 protein comes from TCRdb applying MiXCR to the multiplex PCR reads. The data contain about 560,000 distinct CDR3 sequences, approximately 15% of them singletons. Sequencing was done on a sample of blood. All receptors come from a woman between 18 and 29 years old with Graves' hyperthyroidism.

This clonotype has a count of ten or more. The rearrangement uses TRBV9 and TRBJ1-6; perhaps TRBD1 as D (5 bases). CDR1 SGDLS and CDR2 YYNGEE come from the germline V gene. V was cut by 4 bases and J by 6 bases, with 14 bases left in between. The CDR3 loop spans 15 amino acids. The CDR3 sequence is CASSPTNGANSPLHF. Written as DNA, the CDR3 is TGTGCCAGCAGCCCTACTAACGGGGCTAATTCACCCCTCCACTTT.

This clonotype was observed a few times. J is TRBJ2-2 and V is TRBV20-1; TRBD1 matches at 7 bases. Germline CDR1 and CDR2: DFQATT and SNEGSKA (reference sequence). The CDR3 length is 16 residues. Germline trimming cut 6 bases from V and 4 bases from J; bases unmatched to any gene: 14. CDR3 amino acids: CSAAGTDHRVTGELFF. In nucleotides, the CDR3 is TGCAGTGCCGCCGGGACAGACCATCGAGTCACCGGGGAGCTGTTTTTT.

This clonotype was counted at least ten times. The rearrangement uses TRBV7-9 and TRBJ2-7, with 14 bases identical to TRBD2. Trimming removed 4 bases from V and 3 bases from J; junction bases left unmatched: 2. This CDR3 has 15 amino acids. In germline, CDR1 is SEHNR, CDR2 FQNEAQ (reference sequence). The CDR3 sequence is CASSSGLAGVYEQYF. The CDR3 nucleotides are TGTGCCAGCAGCTCGGGACTAGCGGGAGTCTACGAGCAGTACTTC.

J is TRBJ2-2 and V is TRBV3-1; 8 nucleotides agree with TRBD1. V shed 0 bases and J 5 bases; nucleotides not matched to a gene: 5. CDR3 length: 16 amino acids. Germline V lookup: CDR1 LGHDT, CDR2 YNNKEL (reference sequence). CDR3 loop: CASSQETGGSTGELFF. CDR3 bases: TGTGCCAGCAGCCAAGAAACAGGGGGGTCGACCGGGGAGCTGTTTTTT.

This clonotype showed up many times. One junction end disagrees with the germline gene, perhaps due to a read error. This sequence joins TRBV7-7 and TRBJ2-5; D assignment may be TRBD1 or TRBD2 (7 bases each). The CDR3 covers 15 residues. Germline V gene lookup returns CDR1 SSHAT and CDR2 FNYEAQ (reference sequence). The CDR3: CASSLGGGGGETQYF. In DNA form, the CDR3 reads TGTGCTAGCAGCTTGGGAGGGGGCGGTGGAGAGACCCAGTACTTC.

The chain links TRBV10-3 to TRBJ1-2, with D unresolved. Trimming stripped 6 bases from V and 2 bases from J, with 10 bases between. Germline V gene data show CDR1 as ENHRY and CDR2 as SYGVKD. The CDR3 spans 13 residues. CDR3 sequence reads: CAIRRVGNYGYTF. The CDR3 nucleotides are TGTGCCATCAGGAGGGTGGGGAACTATGGCTACACCTTC.

This sequence joins TRBV5-1 and TRBJ2-5; D may be TRBD2 (6 bases). Germline V lookup: CDR1 SGHRS, CDR2 YFSETQ. Trimming shortened V by 6 bases and J by 1 base, and 10 bases separated the two germline ends. The CDR3 runs 13 residues. CDR3 DNA: TGCGCCAGCAAAATGCGGGGCCAAGAGACCCAGTACTTC. Protein sequence: CASKMRGQETQYF.

The chain employs TRBV6-2 or TRBV6-3 and TRBJ1-6; D might be TRBD1 (6 bases). This CDR3 is built from 15 residues. Trimming pared 3 bases from V and 8 bases from J, leaving 14 bases between. Germline V lookup: CDR1 MNHEY, CDR2 SVGEGT. The CDR3 spells CASSYRGPVHSPLHF. In nucleotides, the CDR3 is TGTGCCAGCAGTTATCGGGGGCCCGTCCATTCACCCCTCCACTTT.

The chain employs TRBV13 and TRBJ2-1; the match to TRBD2 covers 7 bases. CDR1 and CDR2 from the germline V gene are PRHDT and FYEKMQ (reference sequence). V trimming: 4 bases; J trimming: 0 bases; junction bases outside the gene matches: 3. The CDR3 length is 15 residues. The CDR3 sequence is CASSSTSDSYNEQFF. The CDR3 DNA sequence: TGTGCCAGCAGCTCCACTAGCGACTCCTACAATGAGCAGTTCTTC.

In this sample, this clonotype turned up a few times. CDR3 protein: CASSDRGGTQYF. The CDR3 nucleotides are TGTGCCAGCAGTGACAGGGGCGGGACCCAGTACTTC. The V gene is TRBV6-1, the J gene TRBJ2-5; tentative D call: TRBD1 (6 bases). Germline CDR1 and CDR2: MNHNS and SASEGT. Trimming removed 3 bases from V and 7 bases from J, with 9 bases in between. This CDR3 region has 12 residues.

V is TRBV6-1 and J is TRBJ2-1, with D perhaps TRBD1 or TRBD2 (5 bases each). CDR1 and CDR2 (germline): MNHNS, SASEGT. CDR3 length equals 16 residues. Between the trimmed V and J ends, which lost 3 bases and 7 bases, there was a span of 19 bases. CDR3 region: CASSDGAGEMVNEQFF. The CDR3 DNA follows: TGTGCCAGCAGTGACGGGGCGGGTGAAATGGTGAATGAGCAGTTCTTC.

There are many counts of this clonotype. Here the CDR3 DNA reads TGTGCCAGCTCACCACAGGGGCGGGAGCAGTACTTC. Translating gives CASSPQGREQYF. The chain joins TRBV18 to TRBJ2-7, with D possibly TRBD1 on 5 matching bases. V was trimmed by 1 base and J by 7 bases, leaving 8 bases between them. This CDR3 spans 12 amino acids. Germline V gives CDR1 KGHSH, CDR2 LQKENI.

This clonotype has at least ten counts. The chain uses TRBV10-1 and TRBJ1-1; tentative D call: TRBD1 (6 bases). CDR3 length: 15 residues. Germline V gene sequence: CDR1 WNHNN, CDR2 SYGVQD (reference sequence). The V end lost 4 bases, the J end lost 1 base, and 13 bases lay between the germline ends. The CDR3: CASSGNQGKNTEAFF. CDR3 DNA sequence: TGCGCCAGCAGTGGAAATCAGGGGAAGAACACTGAAGCTTTCTTT.

This clonotype was counted at least ten times. The J gene is TRBJ2-5, the V gene TRBV11-2; 12 nucleotides match TRBD2. With V trimmed by 4 bases and J by 2 bases, 11 bases remained unmatched. There are 18 residues in the CDR3. The V gene's germline CDR1 is SGHAT and CDR2 FQNNGV. Here the CDR3 DNA reads TGTGCCAGCAGCTCCCCCAGAACTAGCGGGGGGCTTCAAGAGACCCAGTACTTC. Translating gives CASSSPRTSGGLQETQYF. The variable domain in full, completed from reference TRBV11-2 and TRBJ2-5, reads EAGVAQSPRYKIIEKRQSVAFWCNPISGHATLYWYQQILGQGPKLLIQFQNNGVVDDSQLPKDRFSAERLKGVDSTLKIQPAKLEDSAVYLCASSSPRTSGGLQETQYFGPGTRLLVL.

This clonotype was detected a few times. The chain employs TRBV6-5 and TRBJ1-2, with D perhaps TRBD1 (6 bases). With 2 bases removed from V and 9 bases from J, the gap between germline ends came to 13 bases. Germline CDR1 and CDR2: MNHEY and SVGAGI. The CDR3 is 13 amino acids. The CDR3 coding sequence is TGTGCCAGCAGTTACGGGGACAAAGAAAGCTACACCTTC. Translating gives CASSYGDKESYTF.

CDR3 DNA sequence: TGTGCCAGCACCGCAGGGACCTTCTATAATTCACCCCTCCACTTT. This sequence encodes CASTAGTFYNSPLHF. The chain employs TRBV6-1 and TRBJ1-6, with D tentatively TRBD1 (5 bases). Germline CDR1 MNHNS, CDR2 SASEGT. Deletions cut 7 bases from V and 3 bases from J, with 13 bases between. CDR3 length: 15 residues.

This clonotype has only a few counts. The chain joins TRBV28 to TRBJ1-5, with D possibly being TRBD1 (5 bases). This CDR3 comprises 13 residues. The V and J ends lost 2 bases and 11 bases respectively, with 13 bases between them. Germline CDR1 and CDR2: MDHEN and SYDVKM. CDR3 residues: CASSLAGTGAQHF. In nucleotides, the CDR3 is TGTGCCAGCAGTTTAGCAGGGACGGGGGCCCAGCATTTT.

This clonotype has a count of ten or more. The chain has TRBV15 and TRBJ2-3, with D possibly called TRBD1 or TRBD2 (5 bases each). Germline-derived CDR1 and CDR2 are LNHNV and YYDKDF (reference sequence). Trimming took 4 bases from V and 2 from J, leaving 10 bases between them. The CDR3 sequence is 14 residues long. CDR3 nucleotides: TGTGCCACCAGCATGGGACCCTACACAGATACGCAGTATTTT. Translated: CATSMGPYTDTQYF.

V usage is TRBV7-9 and J usage is TRBJ2-1, with a tentative D call TRBD1 (6 bases). The CDR3 sequence is 16 residues long. Per germline, CDR1 SEHNR and CDR2 FQNEAQ (reference sequence). Trimming left V 5 bases short and J 7 bases short, with 21 bases between. In DNA form, the CDR3 reads TGTGCCAGCAGCCCCTGGGGGCTAGTTGGTGAGAATGAGCAGTTCTTC. It codes for CASSPWGLVGENEQFF.

This clonotype came up many times. The chain carries TRBV6-1 and TRBJ1-1; 8 bases are shared with TRBD1. This CDR3 contains 14 residues. V lost 6 bases to trimming and J lost 1 base; unmatched junction nucleotides: 4. The V gene's germline CDR1 is MNHNS and CDR2 SASEGT. The CDR3 DNA reads TGTGCCAGCAGCCACGGGACAGGGAACACTGAAGCTTTCTTT. This translates into CASSHGTGNTEAFF.

This clonotype was counted many times. J is TRBJ2-2 and V is TRBV7-8, with D possibly being TRBD2 (5 bases). Trimming left V 1 base short and J 4 bases short, with 7 bases between. The CDR3 sequence is 14 residues long. CDR1 is SGHVS, CDR2 FQNEAQ, per germline. The CDR3 sequence is CASSLVRVTGELFF. In DNA form, the CDR3 reads TGTGCCAGCAGCTTAGTGAGGGTCACCGGGGAGCTGTTTTTT.

There are many counts of this clonotype. The gene calls are TRBV7-2 and TRBJ2-7, with 11 bases fitting TRBD1. CDR1 is SGHTA, CDR2 FQGNSA, per germline. The CDR3 length is 15 residues. J was trimmed by 7 bases and V by 4 bases; bases with no gene match: 9. The chain's CDR3 is CASSSRTGGRLEQYF. DNA of the CDR3: TGTGCCAGCAGCTCTAGGACAGGGGGCCGTTTGGAGCAGTACTTC.

There are many counts of this clonotype. J is TRBJ2-3 and V is TRBV7-8, with D maybe TRBD2 (6 bases). Germline values: CDR1 SGHVS, CDR2 FQNEAQ. V was cut by 1 base and J by 1 base, with 12 bases left in between. The CDR3 runs to 16 residues. The CDR3 spells CASSLEWEVGTDTQYF. CDR3 in DNA: TGTGCCAGCAGCTTAGAGTGGGAGGTCGGCACAGATACGCAGTATTTT.

The genes are TRBV5-1 and TRBJ1-1; 8 nucleotides agree with TRBD1. This CDR3 contains 14 residues. The V gene end was trimmed by 7 bases and the J gene end by 4 bases; junction bases not matched to a gene: 9. Per the germline V gene, CDR1 is SGHRS and CDR2 is YFSETQ. Here the CDR3 reads CASARQGRGTEAFF. CDR3 sequence (DNA): TGCGCCAGCGCACGACAGGGGCGAGGCACTGAAGCTTTCTTT.